The 31 T cell receptor beta chains reported below all come from one sample, sequenced in a study of blood T cells in healthy people across ages. The authors ran a second PCR of roughly 6 to 12 cycles using a sample-barcoded 5' primer and a J-beta primer mix. TCRdb recomputed calls from the 5' RACE reads with MiXCR, one row per CDR3 protein. The sample has about 640,000 distinct CDR3 sequences; about 54% are singletons. The sequenced sample was blood. The receptors derive from a man in his sixties in good health.

This rearrangement joins TRBV4-1 to TRBJ1-1, with 10 bases that match TRBD1. CDR3 length: 17 residues. With 0 bases clipped from V and 6 bases from J, the junction kept 10 bases outside the gene matches. Per germline, CDR1 MGHRA and CDR2 YSYEKL. This CDR3 reads CASSQERDRGGRAEAFF. The CDR3 DNA follows: TGCGCCAGCAGCCAAGAGAGGGACAGGGGCGGAAGGGCTGAAGCTTTCTTT.

This clonotype has just a few counts. This sequence joins TRBV29-1 and TRBJ2-7, with TRBD1 as a possible D gene (5 bases). The germline gives CDR1 SQVTM, CDR2 ANQGSEA. Trimming shortened V by 6 bases and J by 3 bases, and 15 bases separated the two germline ends. The CDR3 totals 13 residues. CDR3 protein: CSVLGHPNYEQYF. Here the CDR3 DNA reads TGCAGCGTCCTCGGACACCCTAACTACGAGCAGTACTTC.

This clonotype was seen a handful of times. The rearrangement links TRBV6-6 to TRBJ2-1; TRBD1 matches at 12 bases. V gave up 4 bases and J gave up 6 bases; unmatched junction bases: 4. Germline lookup yields CDR1 MNHNY and CDR2 SVGAGI (reference sequence). There are 15 residues in the CDR3. CDR3 DNA sequence: TGTGCCAGCAGTTCTCGGGACAGGGGGCGCAATGAGCAGTTCTTC. This codes for CASSSRDRGRNEQFF.

This clonotype was detected a few times. The chain employs TRBV5-1 and TRBJ2-3; TRBD1 agrees at 12 bases. CDR1 and CDR2 (germline): SGHRS, YFSETQ. CDR3 length equals 16 residues. V was clipped by 0 bases and J by 5 bases; unmatched bases: 4. The CDR3 sequence: CASSLVGQGAGDTQYF. Written as DNA, the CDR3 is TGCGCCAGCAGCTTGGTGGGACAGGGGGCGGGAGATACGCAGTATTTT.

The chain is built from TRBV20-1 and TRBJ2-4, with D unresolved. The end of the DNA fits TRBJ2-7 better, so the J call may be wrong. Germline assignment: CDR1 DFQATT and CDR2 SNEGSKA (reference sequence). The CDR3 covers 13 residues. The CDR3 nucleotides read TGCAGTGCCGTACGGACGGGTTGGGGCGAGCAGTACTTC. This gives the protein CSAVRTGWGEQYF.

The rearrangement links TRBV6-1 to TRBJ1-5; D is ambiguous. Germline loops: CDR1 MNHNS, CDR2 SASEGT. CDR3 length: 15 residues. Trimming removed 6 bases at V and 2 bases at J, with 14 bases between. The CDR3, as DNA: TGTGCCAGCAGGAACGACCTAGGAGGCAATCAGCCCCAGCATTTT. It specifies CASRNDLGGNQPQHF.

The rearrangement links TRBV25-1 to TRBJ1-6; TRBD1 matches at 10 bases. Looked up from germline, CDR1 is MGHDK and CDR2 is SYGVNS. This CDR3 contains 15 residues. Losses at the gene ends were 7 bases for V and 7 bases for J; bases not matched to a gene: 7. CDR3 DNA: TGTGCCAGCACTTCGACAGGGGGCTGGAATTCACCCCTCCACTTT. Protein sequence: CASTSTGGWNSPLHF.

This clonotype was picked up one time. DNA for the CDR3: TGTGCCAGCAGTTCCCCCTCCCGGGACAGAAAAAACATTCAGTACTTC. It yields the protein CASSSPSRDRKNIQYF. V is TRBV27 and J is TRBJ2-4; 7 bases map to TRBD1. CDR1 and CDR2 (germline): MNHEY, SMNVEV (reference sequence). This CDR3 is built from 16 residues. Germline trimming cut 4 bases from V and 4 bases from J; bases unmatched to any gene: 10.

J is TRBJ2-7 and V is TRBV11-2; no reliable D call. The V and J ends lost 2 bases and 1 base respectively, with 6 bases between them. Germline V gene lookup returns CDR1 SGHAT and CDR2 FQNNGV. The CDR3 runs to 13 residues. The CDR3 bases are TGTGCCAGCAGCTTAAACTGGTCCTACGAGCAGTACTTC. Translation gives CASSLNWSYEQYF.

This clonotype was observed a few times. The gene calls are TRBV20-1 and TRBJ2-3; D not certain. This CDR3 comprises 15 residues. Trimming stripped 1 base from V and 6 bases from J, with 17 bases between. Germline V gene data show CDR1 as DFQATT and CDR2 as SNEGSKA (reference sequence). The CDR3 coding sequence is TGCAGTGCTAGAGCCCCGACTGGGGAACTGGATACGCAGTATTTT. Protein product: CSARAPTGELDTQYF.

This clonotype was counted between two and nine times. The rearrangement joins TRBV6-6 to TRBJ2-7; perhaps TRBD1 as D (5 bases). From germline, CDR1 is MNHNY and CDR2 SVGAGI (reference sequence). This CDR3 spans 14 amino acids. The ends were cut back, 6 bases at V and 0 bases at J, with 12 bases in the middle. The CDR3 coding sequence is TGTGCCAGCAGCCGACAGCCCAGCTCCTACGAGCAGTACTTC. It encodes CASSRQPSSYEQYF.

The gene calls are TRBV29-1 and TRBJ1-1; D is perhaps TRBD1 (5 bases). Germline V gene sequence: CDR1 SQVTM, CDR2 ANQGSEA. This CDR3 has 13 amino acids. The V end was cut by 5 bases, the J end by 0 bases, with 10 bases between. CDR3 region: CSVSGGMNTEAFF. CDR3 nucleotides: TGCAGCGTTTCCGGGGGAATGAACACTGAAGCTTTCTTT.

This chain connects TRBV6-5 to TRBJ2-3, with D unclear. The V gene lost 4 bases and the J gene lost 2 bases, with 7 bases spanning the gap. The germline CDR1 and CDR2 sequences are MNHEY and SVGAGI. The CDR3 has 13 residues. The CDR3 sequence is CASSFQATDTQYF. The CDR3 bases are TGTGCCAGCAGTTTCCAAGCCACAGATACGCAGTATTTT.

This clonotype was seen just once. V usage is TRBV6-2 or TRBV6-3 and J usage is TRBJ2-1; TRBD2 matches 8 bases. The CDR3 runs to 16 residues. The J segment lost 2 bases and the V segment lost 1 base, leaving 4 bases of the junction unmatched. Germline-derived CDR1 and CDR2 are MNHEY and SVGEGT. Here the CDR3 reads CASSYLTGGPYNEQFF. The CDR3 bases are TGTGCCAGCAGTTACTTGACGGGGGGGCCCTACAATGAGCAGTTCTTC.

This chain connects TRBV5-1 to TRBJ2-1; TRBD1 aligns across 10 bases. This CDR3 spans 14 amino acids. Germline values: CDR1 SGHRS, CDR2 YFSETQ. Trimming removed 5 bases from V and 10 bases from J; junction bases left unmatched: 9. This CDR3 reads CASSLGQGRREQFF. Here the CDR3 DNA reads TGCGCCAGCAGTCTGGGACAGGGGCGGCGGGAGCAGTTCTTC.

This clonotype turned up a few times. V gene TRBV12-3 or TRBV12-4 combines with J gene TRBJ1-5; 8 bases fit TRBD1. The CDR3 runs 14 residues. With 5 bases clipped from V and 4 bases from J, the junction kept 4 bases outside the gene matches. CDR3 protein: CASSPRTGNQPQHF. CDR3 sequence (DNA): TGTGCCAGCAGTCCCCGGACAGGGAATCAGCCCCAGCATTTT.

The V gene is TRBV12-3 or TRBV12-4, the J gene TRBJ2-3; D possibly corresponds to TRBD2 (5 bases). V shed 6 bases and J shed 3 bases, with 13 bases lying between them. CDR3 length equals 14 residues. CDR3 nucleotide sequence: TGTGCCAGCAGACCGGGCCGGAGGACAGATACGCAGTATTTT. This encodes CASRPGRRTDTQYF.

The J gene is TRBJ2-7, the V gene TRBV12-3 or TRBV12-4; D gene unclear. V shed 5 bases and J shed 3 bases, with 8 bases lying between them. The CDR3 is 12 amino acids. CDR3 nucleotides: TGTGCCAGCAGTGTTAACAGCTACGAGCAGTACTTC. This encodes CASSVNSYEQYF.

The V call is TRBV4-1, the J call TRBJ2-5, with D maybe TRBD2 (6 bases). Between the trimmed V and J ends, which lost 4 bases and 2 bases, there was a span of 14 bases. The CDR3 covers 15 residues. Germline V gene sequence: CDR1 MGHRA, CDR2 YSYEKL. The CDR3 nucleotides are TGCGCCAGCAGCCCCGGGGGAACAGTGCAAGAGACCCAGTACTTC. Protein sequence: CASSPGGTVQETQYF.

This clonotype was counted between two and nine times. The chain links TRBV18 to TRBJ1-2; 7 bases fit TRBD1. The V gene end was trimmed by 0 bases and the J gene end by 10 bases; junction bases not matched to a gene: 8. CDR1 is KGHSH, CDR2 LQKENI, per germline. CDR3 length equals 14 residues. CDR3 in amino acids: CASSPPVAGGLYTF. CDR3 in DNA: TGTGCCAGCTCACCACCGGTGGCAGGGGGTCTCTACACCTTC.

This chain uses TRBV29-1 with TRBJ1-1; TRBD1 might be the D (6 bases). CDR3 length: 13 residues. V gave up 5 bases and J gave up 1 base, with 11 bases separating them. Germline V CDR1 and CDR2: SQVTM, ANQGSEA. The CDR3 sequence is CSVTETGNTEAFF. The CDR3 nucleotides are TGCAGCGTTACCGAGACAGGGAACACTGAAGCTTTCTTT.

This sequence joins TRBV11-2 and TRBJ2-3, with D possibly matching TRBD1 (5 bases). Germline V gene sequence: CDR1 SGHAT, CDR2 FQNNGV. The CDR3 runs 16 residues. V was cut by 3 bases and J by 0 bases, with 13 bases left in between. The CDR3 bases are TGTGCCAGCAGCTTGGGCCTCAGGGCCAGCACAGATACGCAGTATTTT. Protein product: CASSLGLRASTDTQYF. Full variable domain (remainder filled in from reference TRBV11-2 and TRBJ2-3): EAGVAQSPRYKIIEKRQSVAFWCNPISGHATLYWYQQILGQGPKLLIQFQNNGVVDDSQLPKDRFSAERLKGVDSTLKIQPAKLEDSAVYLCASSLGLRASTDTQYFGPGTRLTVL.

The J gene is TRBJ2-1, the V gene TRBV5-1, with D perhaps matching TRBD1 or TRBD2 (5 bases each). The CDR3 has 15 amino acids. CDR1 and CDR2 (germline): SGHRS, YFSETQ. V lost 4 bases and J 4 bases, leaving 15 bases between the germline ends. CDR3 loop: CASSPERGVYNEQFF. The CDR3 region has the DNA TGCGCCAGCAGCCCTGAGAGAGGGGTATACAATGAGCAGTTCTTC.

The chain links TRBV5-1 to TRBJ2-3, with 9 bases that match TRBD2. V was clipped by 0 bases and J by 4 bases; unmatched bases: 6. This CDR3 has 16 amino acids. The V gene's germline CDR1 is SGHRS and CDR2 YFSETQ. The CDR3 here is CASSLGAGGPPDTQYF. The CDR3 DNA reads TGCGCCAGCAGCTTGGGAGCGGGGGGACCCCCAGATACGCAGTATTTT.

This clonotype was picked up one time. The chain joins TRBV20-1 to TRBJ2-2; 8 positions agree with TRBD1. V was pared by 6 bases and J by 5 bases, with 8 bases of the junction left unmatched. The germline CDR1 and CDR2 sequences are DFQATT and SNEGSKA (reference sequence). The CDR3 spans 14 residues. CDR3 nucleotides: TGCAGTGCCTTGACAGGGGTGGGGACCGGGGAGCTGTTTTTT. The encoded protein is CSALTGVGTGELFF.

This chain links TRBV28 with TRBJ2-1, with TRBD2 matching over 9 bases. Germline V gene sequence: CDR1 MDHEN, CDR2 SYDVKM. The CDR3 has 18 amino acids. With V trimmed by 1 base and J by 7 bases, 14 bases remained unmatched. The CDR3 region has the DNA TGTGCCAGCAGTTTATCCCAAGGCAGGGCGGGGGGGCAGAATGAGCAGTTCTTC. Encoded protein: CASSLSQGRAGGQNEQFF.

The chain couples TRBV29-1 to TRBJ2-1; 8 bases line up with TRBD2. V lost 7 bases and J lost 8; bases outside the gene matches: 16. Looked up from germline, CDR1 is SQVTM and CDR2 is ANQGSEA. This CDR3 has 15 residues. The CDR3: CSARERELISHEQFF. In nucleotides, the CDR3 is TGCAGCGCTCGGGAGCGGGAGTTGATTTCCCATGAGCAGTTCTTC.

The chain employs TRBV6-5 and TRBJ2-7, with a possible D match to TRBD1 (7 bases). V lost 1 base, J lost 7 bases, and 17 bases lay in between. CDR1 is MNHEY and CDR2 is SVGAGI in the germline V gene. The CDR3 totals 15 residues. As DNA, the CDR3 is TGTGCCAGCAGTTACTTTGCAGGGGGGTCGGGAGAGCAGTACTTC. Protein: CASSYFAGGSGEQYF.

V gene TRBV5-1 combines with J gene TRBJ1-2; no reliable D call. Trimming shortened V by 1 base and J by 3 bases, and 16 bases separated the two germline ends. Germline V gene sequence: CDR1 SGHRS, CDR2 YFSETQ. There are 16 residues in the CDR3. The DNA of the CDR3 is TGCGCCAGCAGCTTGTCCTTTGTAGGCACTGACTATGGCTACACCTTC. Its protein product is CASSLSFVGTDYGYTF. The full variable domain, with the rest looked up from reference TRBV5-1 and TRBJ1-2, is KAGVTQTPRYLIKTRGQQVTLSCSPISGHRSVSWYQQTPGQGLQFLFEYFSETQRNKGNFPGRFSGRQFSNSRSEMNVSTLELGDSALYLCASSLSFVGTDYGYTFGSGTRLTVV.

J is TRBJ1-4 and V is TRBV7-9; D is unclear. The V gene lost 3 bases and the J gene lost 6 bases, with 11 bases spanning the gap. The CDR3 is 14 amino acids. The V gene's germline CDR1 is SEHNR and CDR2 FQNEAQ (reference sequence). CDR3 nucleotides: TGTGCCAGCAGCTTCTGGGGTTCAGATGAAAAACTGTTTTTT. It is translated as CASSFWGSDEKLFF.

The gene calls are TRBV5-1 and TRBJ2-5; D is tentatively TRBD1 or TRBD2 (5 bases each). The CDR3 covers 14 residues. Trimming shortened V by 3 bases and J by 5 bases, and 14 bases separated the two germline ends. The germline V gene has CDR1 SGHRS and CDR2 YFSETQ. The CDR3: CASSSRLGDETQYF. The CDR3 DNA reads as TGCGCCAGCAGCTCAAGACTGGGGGACGAGACCCAGTACTTC. The full variable domain, its missing parts supplied by reference TRBV5-1 and TRBJ2-5, is KAGVTQTPRYLIKTRGQQVTLSCSPISGHRSVSWYQQTPGQGLQFLFEYFSETQRNKGNFPGRFSGRQFSNSRSEMNVSTLELGDSALYLCASSSRLGDETQYFGPGTRLLVL.